This T cell receptor (beta chain) stems from a study of identifying expanded T cells in peripheral blood. Profiled with immunoSEQ multiplex PCR; TCRdb holds only in-frame clones, not every one. The table includes approximately 79,000 clones, almost 90% detected once. Study-wide results and limits: Technical replicates showed around 1.3 changed clones; about two weeks roughly 16; four weeks 19. Roughly two-week clone count variance significantly increased as total template count grew.

During the collection period, no donor immune events like infections were recorded. Details on this clone: No antigen is known for it.

With V trimmed by 0 bases and J by 8 bases, 4 bases remained unmatched. This CDR3 is 14 amino acids long. CDR1 SGHTA and CDR2 FQGNSA come from the germline V gene. The source is a person aged 18 to 75 in good health. The sample comprised blood. This chain uses TRBV7-2 with TRBJ2-7; 10 positions agree with TRBD1. The CDR3 DNA reads as TGTGCCAGCAGCTTAGCCGGGACAGGGGAAAAGCAGTACTTC. Its protein is CASSLAGTGEKQYF.